This T cell receptor beta chain was captured in a study of CD8+CD57+ T cells in acquired aplastic anemia. According to the study, genomic DNA was the template for TCR beta VDJ and CDR3 profiling. TCRdb recomputed calls from the reads with MiXCR, one row per CDR3 protein. Among 170,000 or so distinct CDR3 sequences listed, less than 50% were seen once. The CDR3 spans 15 residues. Germline V gene data show CDR1 as SEHNR and CDR2 as FQNEAQ (reference sequence). Trimming shortened V by 4 bases and J by 3 bases, and 16 bases separated the two germline ends. Patients included in sequencing had previously demonstrated CD8+CD57+ cell expansion by flow cytometry.

This receptor was identified in a human donor with aplastic anemia. Sequenced sample: sorted CD4+, CD8+, or CD8+CD57+ T cells (not recorded which) from PBMCs. This chain uses TRBV7-9 with TRBJ2-7; either TRBD1 or TRBD2 may fit D (5 bases each). CDR3 sequence reads: CASSSGAGADYEQYF. The CDR3 coding sequence is TGTGCCAGCAGCTCCGGGGCCGGGGCAGACTACGAGCAGTACTTC.